A selection of T cell receptor beta chains follows, all from one sample in a study of beta chain features in type 1 diabetes. The data were produced by immunoSEQ multiplex PCR, yet TCRdb's version contains in-frame clones alone and is incomplete. Among hundreds of thousands of clones listed, 10% to 15% were seen once. The sequenced sample consisted of naive CD4+ T cells from blood. These TCRs come from a woman aged 18-29 years with type 1 diabetes. Each CDR3 is given with its conserved first and last residue. Fields, in order: clone size, V gene, J gene, D gene, CDR3 DNA, CDR3 protein. The D gene is left open where the match is weak. The size field is filled for only some rows; it gives once, few, many or a size class.

>few|TRBV29-1|TRBJ2-4|.
TGCAGCGTGGGGCCCGAGCAGGGGTACATTCAGTACTTC
CSVGPEQGYIQYF
>.|TRBV18|TRBJ1-1|.
TGTGCCAGCTCAATAGGAGAGAACACTGAAGCTTTCTTT
CASSIGENTEAFF
>once|TRBV7-2|TRBJ2-1|.
TGTGCCAGCAGCTCGACACCAAATGAGCAGTTCTTC
CASSSTPNEQFF
>.|TRBV4-3|TRBJ2-3|.
TGCGCCAGCAGCCCTAAGGGCGGGACGCAGTATTTT
CASSPKGGTQYF
>few|TRBV6-5|TRBJ1-2|.
TGTGCCAGCAGTTACTCAGCCGGACTGAACTATGGCTACACCTTC
CASSYSAGLNYGYTF
>few|TRBV6-5|TRBJ2-1|TRBD2
TGTGCCAGCGGGCGGGAGAGCTACAATGAGCAGTTCTTC
CASGRESYNEQFF
>.|TRBV7-2|TRBJ1-5|TRBD1
TGTGCCAGCAGCTTAGGGGACAGGACCTATCAGCCCCAGCATTTT
CASSLGDRTYQPQHF
>few|TRBV7-8|TRBJ2-7|TRBD2
TGTGCCAGCAGCCGTACTCTAGCGGGAGTTCGTAGCGAGCAGTACTTC
CASSRTLAGVRSEQYF
>few|TRBV5-1|TRBJ2-1|.
TGCGCCAGCAGCCAGGATGCCGCCTCCCACTCTGAGCAGTTCTTC
CASSQDAASHSEQFF
>.|TRBV15|TRBJ2-2|TRBD2
TGTGCCACCGGGGGGGGACGCCGCACCGGGGAGCTGTTTTTT
CATGGGRRTGELFF
>few|TRBV9|TRBJ2-5|TRBD1
TGTGCCAGCAGCGTTTCAGGGGGCGGAGAGACCCAGTACTTC
CASSVSGGGETQYF
>.|TRBV6-5|TRBJ1-1|.
TGTGCCAGCAGTCTTCCAGGGTCTGAAGCTTTCTTT
CASSLPGSEAFF
>.|TRBV5-4|TRBJ2-3|.
TGTGCCAGCTTAGGGGGGGTTGACACAGATACGCAGTATTTT
CASLGGVDTDTQYF
>.|TRBV28|TRBJ2-1|TRBD2
TGTGCCAGCAGTTTGGGGGGGGGCAATGAGCAGTTCTTC
CASSLGGGNEQFF
>.|TRBV4-1|TRBJ2-4|.
TGCGCCAGCAGCCAGCTTGCTAGTGTATCGAACATTCAGTACTTC
CASSQLASVSNIQYF
>.|TRBV5-1|TRBJ2-7|TRBD2
TGCGCCAGCAGCTTGGGGATTAGCGGGAGGCAGGGCGAGCAGTACTTC
CASSLGISGRQGEQYF
>few|TRBV11-2|TRBJ2-7|.
TGTGCCAGCAGCTCCTACCAACCAACCTCCTACGAGCAGTACTTC
CASSSYQPTSYEQYF
>few|TRBV9|TRBJ2-2|TRBD1
TGTGCCAGCAGCCTGACGGGACAGGGGGCCGGGGAGCTGTTTTTT
CASSLTGQGAGELFF